This is a list of T cell receptor beta chains from one sample in a study of T cell changes during pregnancy in multiple sclerosis. The method was immunoSEQ multiplex PCR; TCRdb's version includes in-frame clones alone and lacks a portion of them. Among 83,000 or so clones, about 93% were seen once, and the ten largest hold over 1.5%. Sequencing used peripheral blood, obtained after pregnancy. Receptors originate from a female donor in good health, enrolled as a control in a pregnancy study. Each CDR3 is given with its conserved first and last residue. A D gene is named only where the DNA matches it firmly. Rows give clone size only sometimes, using once, few, many, or a class for an expanded clone.

abundance,d_gene,v_gene,j_gene,CDR3aa,CDR3nt
NA,NA,TRBV19,TRBJ1-3,CASSPIEQGSTIYF,TGTGCCAGTAGTCCCATTGAACAGGGCAGCACCATATATTTT
few,TRBD2,TRBV6-5,TRBJ2-7,CASSFTSGSSYEQYF,TGTGCCAGCAGTTTCACTAGCGGGAGCTCCTACGAGCAGTACTTC
few,TRBD1,TRBV5-1,TRBJ1-5,CASSFGTGDQPQHF,TGCGCCAGCAGCTTTGGGACAGGGGATCAGCCCCAGCATTTT
NA,NA,TRBV30,TRBJ2-7,CAWTRGREYEQYF,TGTGCCTGGACCAGGGGCAGGGAGTACGAGCAGTACTTC
NA,NA,TRBV28,TRBJ2-1,CASSLLANEQFF,TGTGCCAGCAGTTTGCTAGCAAATGAGCAGTTCTTC
NA,NA,TRBV13,TRBJ2-7,CASSPRTTPYEQYF,TGTGCCAGCAGCCCCCGGACAACCCCCTACGAGCAGTACTTC
NA,NA,TRBV6-1,TRBJ2-1,CASSEGGVGGGFFF,TGTGCCAGCAGTGAAGGTGGGGTTGGGGGAGGATTTTTCTTC
NA,TRBD2,TRBV5-1,TRBJ2-2,CASSVSTSVNTGELFF,TGCGCCAGCAGCGTTTCGACTAGCGTGAACACCGGGGAGCTGTTTTTT
NA,TRBD1,TRBV5-1,TRBJ1-3,CASSPREQGSGNTIYF,TGCGCCAGCAGCCCTCGGGAACAGGGGTCTGGAAACACCATATATTTT
once,NA,TRBV2,TRBJ2-7,CASQRSVSSYEQYF,TGTGCTTCCCAGCGTAGCGTAAGCTCCTACGAGCAGTACTTC
NA,TRBD2,TRBV5-1,TRBJ2-2,CASSLRTSGDTGELFF,TGCGCCAGCAGCTTGAGGACTAGCGGGGACACCGGGGAGCTGTTTTTT
NA,NA,TRBV2,TRBJ2-5,CASRLRETQYF,TGTGCCAGCAGGCTCCGGGAGACCCAGTACTTC
NA,NA,TRBV5-1,TRBJ1-1,CASSSPGNTEAFF,TGCGCCAGCAGCTCCCCCGGGAACACTGAAGCTTTCTTT
NA,NA,TRBV5-1,TRBJ1-1,CASSPLEKLLSTEAFF,TGCGCCAGCAGCCCCTTGGAGAAGTTGCTATCGACTGAAGCTTTCTTT
NA,TRBD1,TRBV5-1,TRBJ2-3,CASSLEGQVTDTQYF,TGCGCCAGCAGCTTGGAGGGACAGGTCACAGATACGCAGTATTTT
once,TRBD1,TRBV2,TRBJ2-3,CASRAGQGPDTQYF,TGTGCCAGCAGGGCAGGACAGGGACCAGATACGCAGTATTTT
NA,TRBD1,TRBV6-1,TRBJ1-2,CASRRTGQVYGYTF,TGTGCCAGCAGGAGGACAGGACAGGTCTATGGCTACACCTTC
NA,TRBD1,TRBV6-4,TRBJ2-7,CASSDGQGGEQYF,TGTGCCAGCAGTGACGGACAGGGCGGGGAGCAGTACTTC
NA,TRBD1,TRBV7-6,TRBJ2-5,CASSPTNTGAPQETQYF,TGTGCCAGCAGCCCCACGAATACAGGGGCGCCCCAAGAGACCCAGTACTTC
NA,NA,TRBV27,TRBJ2-1,CASSKAGAIYNEQFF,TGTGCCAGCAGTAAGGCGGGGGCAATCTACAATGAGCAGTTCTTC
NA,TRBD1,TRBV6-5,TRBJ2-7,CASSRGQGSYEQYF,TGTGCCAGCAGCCGGGGACAGGGTTCCTACGAGCAGTACTTC
NA,TRBD1,TRBV5-1,TRBJ2-7,CASSLGSRQGAMEQYF,TGCGCCAGCAGCTTGGGCTCTCGACAGGGGGCGATGGAGCAGTACTTC
NA,NA,TRBV7-9,TRBJ1-2,CASSLAGGPYGYTF,TGTGCCAGCAGCTTAGCGGGGGGGCCCTATGGCTACACCTTC
NA,TRBD1,TRBV2,TRBJ2-7,CASRPRTGAMTEQYF,TGTGCCAGCAGGCCTAGGACAGGGGCGATGACCGAGCAGTACTTC
NA,TRBD1,TRBV11-3,TRBJ1-1,CASSLDRDRETEAFF,TGTGCCAGCAGCTTAGATAGGGACAGGGAAACTGAAGCTTTCTTT
many,NA,TRBV6-1,TRBJ1-2,CASSARGQGHGYTF,TGTGCCAGCAGTGCCCGTGGGCAGGGCCATGGCTACACCTTC